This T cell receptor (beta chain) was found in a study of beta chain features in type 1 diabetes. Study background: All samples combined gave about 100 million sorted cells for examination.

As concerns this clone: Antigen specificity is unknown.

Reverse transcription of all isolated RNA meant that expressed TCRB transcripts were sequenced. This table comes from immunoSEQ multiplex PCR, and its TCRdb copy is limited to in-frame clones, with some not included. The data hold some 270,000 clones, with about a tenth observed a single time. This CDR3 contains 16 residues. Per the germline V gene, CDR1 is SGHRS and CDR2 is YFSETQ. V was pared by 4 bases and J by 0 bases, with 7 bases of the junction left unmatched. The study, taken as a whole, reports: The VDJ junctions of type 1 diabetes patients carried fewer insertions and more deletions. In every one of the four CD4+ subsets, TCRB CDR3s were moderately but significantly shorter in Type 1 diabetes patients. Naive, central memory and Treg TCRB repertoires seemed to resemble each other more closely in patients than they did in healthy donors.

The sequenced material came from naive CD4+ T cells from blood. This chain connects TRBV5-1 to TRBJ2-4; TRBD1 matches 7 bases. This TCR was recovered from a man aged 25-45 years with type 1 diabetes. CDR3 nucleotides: TGCGCCAGCAGCACCAGGGACAGTTTAGCCAAAAACATTCAGTACTTC. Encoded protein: CASSTRDSLAKNIQYF.